The entry below describes one T cell receptor (beta chain). The data were taken from a study of cytomegalovirus exposure and HLA in healthy donors. It was with 60 Vbeta and 13 Jbeta primers that the PCR ran. Libraries were prepared by immunoSEQ multiplex PCR; TCRdb keeps only in-frame clonotypes and omits some of them. The listing contains approximately 80,000 clones. Per the germline V gene, CDR1 is MNHEY and CDR2 is SMNVEV (reference sequence). Trimming took off 4 bases at V and 7 bases at J, with 7 bases between the two ends. This CDR3 comprises 12 residues. Sample: PBMCs. The receptor was derived from a woman aged 30 to 39 in good health and CMV-seronegative. The chain carries TRBV27 and TRBJ2-2; D gene unclear. CDR3 sequence reads: CASSSPGGELFF. CDR3 sequence (DNA): TGTGCCAGCAGTTCCCCGGGCGGGGAGCTGTTTTTT.